These 18 T cell receptor beta chains originate from one sample sequenced in a study of molecular identifiers for immune sequencing clone quantification. Using its own MiXCR run on the PCR reads, TCRdb lists one record per CDR3 protein. There are about 510,000 distinct CDR3 sequences in the sample; 25% occur only once, and 0.7% to 0.9% lies in the top ten. What was sequenced was naive CD8+ T cells from blood, with Jurkat cell RNA spiked in. Specified subset: FACS-sorted CD8+CD4-CCR7+CD45RA+ naive T cells. The source is a human donor in good health. Some libraries in this study had Jurkat cell RNA spiked in.

At least ten counts were recorded for this clonotype. The CDR3 sequence: CASSVTGVGNQPQHF. The CDR3 DNA is TGTGCCAGCAGTGTAACAGGGGTGGGCAATCAGCCCCAGCATTTT. This chain joins TRBV6-5 and TRBJ1-5; TRBD1 matches 7 bases. This CDR3 contains 15 residues. V trimming: 5 bases; J trimming: 2 bases; junction bases outside the gene matches: 6. The V gene's germline CDR1 is MNHEY and CDR2 SVGAGI.

The table lists this clonotype with a few counts. V and J are TRBV7-9 and TRBJ2-7, with TRBD1 matching 9 bases. The J segment lost 3 bases and the V segment lost 5 bases, leaving 8 bases of the junction unmatched. From germline, CDR1 is SEHNR and CDR2 FQNEAQ (reference sequence). The CDR3 is 15 amino acids. DNA of the CDR3: TGTGCCAGCAGCGTAGTCGGGACAGGGTTCTACGAGCAGTACTTC. Its protein is CASSVVGTGFYEQYF.

V gene TRBV4-1 combines with J gene TRBJ2-3; possible D gene TRBD2, 7 bases. This CDR3 spans 15 amino acids. Trimming stripped 8 bases from V and 6 bases from J, with 21 bases between. Germline values: CDR1 MGHRA, CDR2 YSYEKL. CDR3 residues: CASSRAKRDIDTQYF. The DNA of the CDR3 is TGCGCCAGCTCCCGGGCGAAGCGGGACATTGATACGCAGTATTTT.

This clonotype has more than one count but fewer than ten. This chain uses TRBV6-6 with TRBJ2-3; 11 positions match TRBD2. The J segment lost 4 bases and the V segment lost 0 bases, leaving 9 bases of the junction unmatched. Per the germline V gene, CDR1 is MNHNY and CDR2 is SVGAGI (reference sequence). This CDR3 spans 18 amino acids. CDR3: CASSYSRTSGSVSDTQYF. In DNA, the CDR3 is TGTGCCAGCAGTTACTCGAGAACTAGCGGGAGTGTATCAGATACGCAGTATTTT.

This chain connects TRBV30 to TRBJ2-2; no reliable D call. The V and J ends lost 5 bases and 7 bases respectively, with 14 bases between them. Germline-derived CDR1 and CDR2 are GTSNPN and SVGIG (reference sequence). CDR3 size: 13 residues. CDR3 sequence reads: CAWDRGAGGELFF. The CDR3, as DNA: TGTGCCTGGGATCGCGGAGCAGGCGGGGAGCTGTTTTTT.

This chain uses TRBV6-1 with TRBJ2-7, with D uncertain. Germline V gene lookup returns CDR1 MNHNS and CDR2 SASEGT. This CDR3 is 13 amino acids long. Trimming took 1 base from V and 3 from J, leaving 7 bases between them. This chain's CDR3 is CASSEGSDYEQYF. The CDR3 region has the DNA TGTGCCAGCAGTGAAGGGTCGGACTACGAGCAGTACTTC.

This clonotype was counted ten times or more. The V call is TRBV29-1, the J call TRBJ2-2; a possible D gene is TRBD2 (5 bases). Germline V CDR1 and CDR2: SQVTM, ANQGSEA. The CDR3 contains 14 residues. The V end was cut by 4 bases, the J end by 1 base, with 10 bases between. CDR3 DNA sequence: TGCAGCGTTGTTTGGAGGCAGAACACCGGGGAGCTGTTTTTT. As protein: CSVVWRQNTGELFF.

This clonotype was observed many times. The rearrangement uses TRBV12-3 or TRBV12-4 and TRBJ2-3; no clear D. This CDR3 contains 12 residues. V lost 8 bases, J lost 6 bases, and 12 bases lay in between. The DNA of the CDR3 is TGTGCCAGCGGATGGCGAGCGGATACGCAGTATTTT. This translates into CASGWRADTQYF.

This clonotype came up a few times. The chain recombines TRBV28 with TRBJ1-5; 7 bases match TRBD1. Germline V gives CDR1 MDHEN, CDR2 SYDVKM. The CDR3 totals 14 residues. V lost 6 bases and J lost 5; bases outside the gene matches: 7. CDR3 sequence (DNA): TGTGCCAGCAGACGACAGGGCCCGGATCAGCCCCAGCATTTT. It codes for CASRRQGPDQPQHF.

For this clonotype: Just one base apart from a much larger clone, this may be a read error. The chain has TRBV7-9 and TRBJ1-4; a weak D match, TRBD1 (6 bases). The germline V gene encodes CDR1 SEHNR and CDR2 FQNEAQ (reference sequence). The CDR3 is 15 residues long. CDR3 loop: CASSQGQTTDEKLFF. In DNA, the CDR3 is TGTGCCAGCAGCCAGGGACAAACAACTGATGAAAAACTGTTTTTT.

This clonotype has ten or more counts. In nucleotides, the CDR3 is TGCGCCAGCAGCCACAATACACCAGGGCTTGAGCAGTTCTTC. This sequence encodes CASSHNTPGLEQFF. The rearrangement uses TRBV4-3 and TRBJ2-1; a weak D match, TRBD1 (5 bases). Germline CDR1 reads LGHNA; CDR2 reads YSLEER. V lost 3 bases, J lost 9 bases, and 15 bases lay in between. The CDR3 runs 14 residues.

This clonotype was detected only a few times. This sequence joins TRBV27 and TRBJ2-7; 8 bases map to TRBD2. Germline CDR1 is MNHEY and CDR2 is SMNVEV (reference sequence). With 5 bases clipped from V and 4 bases from J, the junction kept 10 bases outside the gene matches. The CDR3 has 15 amino acids. The CDR3 DNA reads as TGTGCCAGCAGTGTCTCCGGGACTAGAAGGTACGAGCAGTACTTC. Its translation is CASSVSGTRRYEQYF.

There are many counts of this clonotype. The chain recombines TRBV4-3 with TRBJ1-1; possible D gene TRBD1, 6 bases. CDR3 size: 15 residues. The V end lost 2 bases, the J end lost 0 bases, and 10 bases lay between the germline ends. Germline V gives CDR1 LGHNA, CDR2 YSLEER. CDR3 nucleotides: TGCGCCAGCAGCCAACTGGACAGTGTGAACACTGAAGCTTTCTTT. It encodes CASSQLDSVNTEAFF.

This clonotype was seen many times. The chain combines TRBV6-5 with TRBJ2-7, with 9 bases identical to TRBD1. The CDR3 runs to 16 residues. Trimming at V came to 0 bases and at J to 4 bases, leaving 7 bases not matched to a gene. Germline values: CDR1 MNHEY, CDR2 SVGAGI. CDR3 residues: CASSYSTTGTGYEQYF. In nucleotides, the CDR3 is TGTGCCAGCAGTTACTCGACCACCGGGACAGGGTACGAGCAGTACTTC.

The chain employs TRBV10-3 and TRBJ1-2; the D gene is possibly TRBD1 (5 bases). With 2 bases removed from V and 0 bases from J, the gap between germline ends came to 13 bases. CDR1 is ENHRY and CDR2 is SYGVKD in the germline V gene. The CDR3 totals 16 residues. The CDR3 bases are TGTGCCATCAGTGAGAGTGGGGCCGTAGCTAACTATGGCTACACCTTC. Its translation: CAISESGAVANYGYTF.

This clonotype was counted ten times or more. The chain is built from TRBV20-1 and TRBJ2-3; perhaps TRBD1 as D (6 bases). This CDR3 has 15 residues. The ends were cut back, 0 bases at V and 6 bases at J, with 16 bases in the middle. Germline V CDR1 and CDR2: DFQATT, SNEGSKA (reference sequence). CDR3 DNA: TGCAGTGCTAGAGATAGGACAGCCTTCCCGGATACGCAGTATTTT. This encodes CSARDRTAFPDTQYF.

The V and J genes are TRBV20-1 and TRBJ2-7; possibly TRBD1 or TRBD2 for D (5 bases each). V was pared by 8 bases and J by 2 bases, with 28 bases between. This CDR3 is 17 amino acids long. Germline V gene lookup returns CDR1 DFQATT and CDR2 SNEGSKA (reference sequence). The DNA for the CDR3 is TGCAGTCCGAAACGGGCAGGGAATCCCCTGCGGGCCTACGAGCAGTACTTC. Translation gives CSPKRAGNPLRAYEQYF.

This clonotype was recorded a few times. The rearrangement joins TRBV28 to TRBJ2-7, with D unresolved. The CDR3 runs 13 residues. The V and J ends lost 6 bases and 0 bases respectively, with 9 bases between them. In germline, CDR1 is MDHEN, CDR2 SYDVKM. In DNA form, the CDR3 reads TGTGCCAGCAGGCTACAGAACTCCTACGAGCAGTACTTC. Amino acids: CASRLQNSYEQYF.